These 7 T cell receptor beta chains originate from one sample sequenced in a study of early T cells in non-severe SARS-CoV-2 infection. TCRdb analysed the 5' RACE reads with MiXCR anew, one entry per CDR3 protein. The sample shows tens of thousands of distinct CDR3 sequences, roughly an eighth of them seen only once. Sequencing was carried out using whole blood. All receptors derive from an adult who was a healthcare worker with PCR-confirmed SARS-CoV-2 infection or an uninfected control (not recorded which).

The chain combines TRBV7-2 with TRBJ1-2; D is uncertain. V lost 1 base and J 0 bases, leaving 9 bases between the germline ends. Germline lookup yields CDR1 SGHTA and CDR2 FQGNSA. CDR3 length: 15 residues. In DNA form, the CDR3 reads TGTGCCAGCAGCTTAGGGGCAGAAGCTAACTATGGCTACACCTTC. Its translation: CASSLGAEANYGYTF.

V and J are TRBV20-1 and TRBJ2-7; TRBD2 is a possible D gene (5 bases). CDR1 is DFQATT, CDR2 SNEGSKA, per germline (reference sequence). There are 13 residues in the CDR3. The V gene lost 0 bases and the J gene lost 4 bases, with 10 bases spanning the gap. The CDR3 sequence: CSARDLPGYEQYF. CDR3 DNA: TGCAGTGCTAGAGATCTCCCGGGATACGAGCAGTACTTC.

This chain uses TRBV7-2 with TRBJ2-6; TRBD1 might be the D (6 bases). Germline V gene sequence: CDR1 SGHTA, CDR2 FQGNSA. This CDR3 spans 19 amino acids. V shed 4 bases and J shed 2 bases, with 21 bases lying between them. This chain's CDR3 is CASSSRWGRGFPGANVLTF. DNA for the CDR3: TGTGCCAGCAGCTCTAGATGGGGCAGGGGCTTTCCTGGGGCCAACGTCCTGACTTTC.

The CDR3: CASSILVGQTPNEQFF. The DNA for the CDR3 is TGTGCCAGTAGTATTCTCGTGGGACAGACCCCCAATGAGCAGTTCTTC. The chain uses TRBV19 and TRBJ2-1; TRBD1 agrees at 7 bases. The length of the CDR3 is 16 residues. With 3 bases clipped from V and 6 bases from J, the junction kept 11 bases outside the gene matches. Germline CDR1 and CDR2: LNHDA and SQIVND (reference sequence).

The rearrangement uses TRBV7-8 and TRBJ2-1, with a possible D match to TRBD1 (5 bases). Per the germline V gene, CDR1 is SGHVS and CDR2 is FQNEAQ. V lost 6 bases and J 5 bases, leaving 14 bases between the germline ends. The CDR3 length is 14 residues. CDR3 sequence: CASSQGIVNNEQFF. CDR3 bases: TGTGCCAGCAGTCAGGGAATAGTAAACAATGAGCAGTTCTTC.

Ten or more counts support this clonotype. The chain recombines TRBV20-1 with TRBJ1-2; 8 positions match TRBD1. CDR3 length: 11 amino acids. Germline V gene lookup returns CDR1 DFQATT and CDR2 SNEGSKA (reference sequence). J lost 12 bases, V lost 4 bases, and 7 bases had no gene match. CDR3 nucleotide sequence: TGCAGTGCTACCCGGACAGGGTCGCACACCTTC. Translated: CSATRTGSHTF.

This clonotype was observed a handful of times. The chain links TRBV20-1 to TRBJ1-1; TRBD1 aligns across 7 bases. CDR3 length: 14 amino acids. The germline V gene encodes CDR1 DFQATT and CDR2 SNEGSKA (reference sequence). V was clipped by 6 bases and J by 6 bases; unmatched bases: 13. CDR3 in amino acids: CSAPDPTGAPEAFF. CDR3 sequence (DNA): TGCAGTGCCCCTGACCCTACAGGGGCCCCTGAAGCTTTCTTT.